What follows are 15 T cell receptor beta chains derived from one specimen sequenced in a study of CD8 T cells in ankylosing spondylitis (dated by TCRdb to the late 2010s). The library came from 5' RACE. The listed sequencing device is Illumina HiSeq 2500. Using fastp at Q25 and MiXCR, TCRdb reprocessed the public reads and kept productive beta chains. Identical CDR3 protein sequences are pooled into one entry, listed with their most common genes and DNA. In this sample the table shows about 240,000 distinct CDR3 sequences, 9.5% to 12% of which occur a single time. The top ten constitute roughly 6.8% of the sample. The specimen sequenced was blood, either unsorted or a sorted T cell fraction (not recorded which). These TCRs come from a male donor with ankylosing spondylitis or in good health (not recorded which).

This clonotype was counted a single time. Since a much larger clone is just one base distant, this may be a read error. The J gene is TRBJ1-6, the V gene TRBV27; D remains unclear. This CDR3 has 13 residues. The germline V gene has CDR1 MNHEY and CDR2 SMNVEV (reference sequence). The CDR3: CVSSLIGLSPLHF. The DNA of the CDR3 is TGTGTCAGCAGTTTAATAGGGCTCTCACCCCTCCACTTT.

In nucleotides, the CDR3 is TGTGCCAGCGGGGACGGGGAACAAGAGACCCAGTACTTC. Its translation is CASGDGEQETQYF. The chain carries TRBV9 and TRBJ2-5; D possibly uses TRBD1 or TRBD2 (5 bases each). Germline V gene lookup returns CDR1 SGDLS and CDR2 YYNGEE. Trimming left V 7 bases short and J 2 bases short, with 12 bases between. This CDR3 comprises 13 residues.

This clonotype was counted a single time. DNA for the CDR3: TGTGCCAGCAGCTTTTCGGTGCAAGGGGAGGGTTCCTACGAGCAGTACTTC. Translating it yields CASSFSVQGEGSYEQYF. The J gene is TRBJ2-7, the V gene TRBV7-6; TRBD2 agrees at 7 bases. Trimming took 3 bases from V and 1 from J; bases not matched to a gene: 12. From germline, CDR1 is SGHVS and CDR2 FNYEAQ. The CDR3 covers 17 residues.

This clonotype was detected ten times or more. The chain is built from TRBV5-1 and TRBJ2-7, with 7 bases fitting TRBD2. Trimming took 3 bases from V and 2 from J; bases not matched to a gene: 8. Germline values: CDR1 SGHRS, CDR2 YFSETQ. The CDR3 extends over 15 amino acids. The CDR3 loop is CASSWKRDGPYEQYF. CDR3 in DNA: TGCGCCAGCAGCTGGAAGCGGGATGGTCCCTACGAGCAGTACTTC.

This clonotype was seen many times. The genes are TRBV20-1 and TRBJ1-2; 11 bases map to TRBD1. The J segment lost 7 bases and the V segment lost 2 bases, leaving 6 bases of the junction unmatched. The CDR3 contains 14 residues. Germline-derived CDR1 and CDR2 are DFQATT and SNEGSKA (reference sequence). The CDR3 coding sequence is TGCAGTGCTAGATCCGGACAGGGGGCGATTGGCTACACCTTC. Its translation: CSARSGQGAIGYTF.

This clonotype was counted at least ten times. The V call is TRBV29-1, the J call TRBJ1-2, with TRBD1 as a possible D gene (5 bases). Germline-derived CDR1 and CDR2 are SQVTM and ANQGSEA. CDR3 length: 11 amino acids. Trimming pared 2 bases from V and 8 bases from J, leaving 9 bases between. DNA for the CDR3: TGCAGCGTTGAAAGCAGGGAGGGCTACACCTTC. Translated: CSVESREGYTF.

V gene TRBV7-9 combines with J gene TRBJ2-7; 12 bases align to TRBD2. The ends lost 1 base at V and 12 bases at J; junction bases unmatched: 4. Per germline, CDR1 SEHNR and CDR2 FQNEAQ (reference sequence). The CDR3 sequence is 13 residues long. This CDR3 reads CASSLGLAGVSYF. CDR3 DNA: TGTGCCAGCAGCTTAGGACTAGCGGGAGTGTCGTACTTC.

This clonotype was detected only a few times. The CDR3 DNA reads TGTGCCAGCGGGGGATCGGCCGGCCCCAAGCAGTACTTC. It is translated as CASGGSAGPKQYF. The chain combines TRBV7-8 with TRBJ2-7; D is perhaps TRBD1 or TRBD2 (5 bases each). Trimming stripped 8 bases from V and 8 bases from J, with 19 bases between. CDR1 SGHVS and CDR2 FQNEAQ come from the germline V gene. The CDR3 is 13 residues long. Complete variable domain (other parts from reference TRBV7-8 and TRBJ2-7): GAGVSQSPRYKVAKRGQDVALRCDPISGHVSLFWYQQALGQGPEFLTYFQNEAQLDKSGLPSDRFFAERPEGSVSTLKIQRTQQEDSAVYLCASGGSAGPKQYFGPGTRLTVT.

This clonotype was detected ten times or more. This chain joins TRBV12-3 or TRBV12-4 and TRBJ2-7, with 9 bases lining up with TRBD1. CDR3 size: 13 residues. The J segment lost 4 bases and the V segment lost 10 bases, leaving 8 bases of the junction unmatched. CDR3: CATLKGQGYEQYF. CDR3 DNA sequence: TGTGCCACTTTAAAGGGACAGGGTTACGAGCAGTACTTC.

This clonotype occurred many times. This chain links TRBV5-6 with TRBJ1-1; no firm D call. Germline CDR1 and CDR2: SGHDT and YYEEEE. V lost 5 bases and J lost 2, with 7 bases in between. The CDR3 spans 12 residues. This CDR3 is CASSDLNTEAFF. CDR3 sequence (DNA): TGTGCCAGCAGTGACCTAAACACTGAAGCTTTCTTT. The whole variable domain, filled in from reference TRBV5-6 and TRBJ1-1, reads DAGVTQSPTHLIKTRGQQVTLRCSPKSGHDTVSWYQQALGQGPQFIFQYYEEEERQRGNFPDRFSGHQFPNYSSELNVNALLLGDSALYLCASSDLNTEAFFGQGTRLTVV.

This clonotype was counted ten times or more. The gene calls are TRBV7-3 and TRBJ1-4; D may be TRBD1 (6 bases). Germline CDR1 SGHTA, CDR2 FQGTGA. Trimming left V 2 bases short and J 8 bases short, with 12 bases between. There are 14 residues in the CDR3. This CDR3 reads CASSLSGAGEKLFF. The CDR3 region has the DNA TGTGCCAGCAGCTTATCAGGGGCTGGAGAAAAACTGTTTTTT.

This clonotype has ten or more counts. The V and J genes are TRBV5-1 and TRBJ2-3; 12 bases agree with TRBD2. V was clipped by 2 bases and J by 4 bases; unmatched bases: 5. Germline lookup yields CDR1 SGHRS and CDR2 YFSETQ. This CDR3 has 16 residues. In nucleotides, the CDR3 is TGCGCCAGCAGCTTAAGACTAGCGGGAGCTTCAGATACGCAGTATTTT. Translation: CASSLRLAGASDTQYF.

V and J are TRBV14 and TRBJ2-7; no definite D call. This CDR3 has 13 residues. The V gene's germline CDR1 is SGHDN and CDR2 FVKESK. Trimming took off 3 bases at V and 6 bases at J, with 12 bases between the two ends. The CDR3 nucleotides are TGTGCCAGCAGCCAGGTTAAGGTAACCGAGCAGTACTTC. Amino acid sequence: CASSQVKVTEQYF.

This clonotype showed up many times. The V call is TRBV12-3 or TRBV12-4, the J call TRBJ2-7; D tentatively reads TRBD1 or TRBD2 (6 bases each). With 5 bases removed from V and 6 bases from J, the gap between germline ends came to 11 bases. The CDR3 has 12 amino acids. The DNA of the CDR3 is TGTGCCAGCAGTCAAGGGGGGTCCGAGCAGTACTTC. Protein sequence: CASSQGGSEQYF.

This clonotype came up a few times. This chain connects TRBV20-1 to TRBJ2-7; 7 nucleotides agree with TRBD2. The CDR3 extends over 14 amino acids. The junction had 7 bases not matched to a gene; V was cut back by 1 base and J by 4 bases. Germline CDR1 and CDR2: DFQATT and SNEGSKA (reference sequence). CDR3 sequence reads: CSARAGGDLYEQYF. In nucleotides, the CDR3 is TGCAGTGCTAGAGCGGGGGGAGACTTATACGAGCAGTACTTC.